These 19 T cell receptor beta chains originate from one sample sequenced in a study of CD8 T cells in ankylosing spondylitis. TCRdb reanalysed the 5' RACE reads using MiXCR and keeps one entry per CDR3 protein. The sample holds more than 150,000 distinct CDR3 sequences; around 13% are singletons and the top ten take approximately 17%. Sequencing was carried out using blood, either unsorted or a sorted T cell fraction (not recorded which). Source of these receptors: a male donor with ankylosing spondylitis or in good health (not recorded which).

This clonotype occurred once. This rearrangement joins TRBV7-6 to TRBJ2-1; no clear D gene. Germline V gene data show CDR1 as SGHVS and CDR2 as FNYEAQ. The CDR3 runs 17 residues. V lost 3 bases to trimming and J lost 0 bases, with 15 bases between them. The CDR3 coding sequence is TGTGCCAGCAGCTTTCACGGGCTCCGAAGCTCCTACAATGAGCAGTTCTTC. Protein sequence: CASSFHGLRSSYNEQFF.

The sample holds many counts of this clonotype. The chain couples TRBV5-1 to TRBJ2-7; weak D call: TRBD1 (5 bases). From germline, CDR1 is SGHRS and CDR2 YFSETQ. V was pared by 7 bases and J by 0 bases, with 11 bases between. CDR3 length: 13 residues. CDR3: CASGPDSSYEQYF. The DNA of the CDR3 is TGCGCCAGCGGACCTGACAGCTCCTACGAGCAGTACTTC.

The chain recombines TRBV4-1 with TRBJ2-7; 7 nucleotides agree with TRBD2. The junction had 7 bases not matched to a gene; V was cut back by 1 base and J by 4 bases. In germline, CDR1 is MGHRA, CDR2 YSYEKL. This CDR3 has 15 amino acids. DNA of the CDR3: TGCGCCAGCAGCCAAGGGCTAGCGGTACTTTACGAGCAGTACTTC. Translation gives CASSQGLAVLYEQYF.

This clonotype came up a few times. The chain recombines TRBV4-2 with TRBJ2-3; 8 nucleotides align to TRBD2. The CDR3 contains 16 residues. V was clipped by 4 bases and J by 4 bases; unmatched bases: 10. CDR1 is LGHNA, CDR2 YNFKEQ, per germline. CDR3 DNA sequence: TGTGCCAGCAGCCGGGCCCCGGGAGGGAGCGCAGATACGCAGTATTTT. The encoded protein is CASSRAPGGSADTQYF.

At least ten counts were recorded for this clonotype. The CDR3 DNA reads TGTGCCAGCAGTACGCTAGCTACCTACAATGAGCAGTTCTTC. Translation gives CASSTLATYNEQFF. The chain employs TRBV6-1 and TRBJ2-1; weak D call: TRBD2 (5 bases). There are 14 residues in the CDR3. The V end lost 5 bases, the J end lost 2 bases, and 10 bases lay between the germline ends. Germline V gene data show CDR1 as MNHNS and CDR2 as SASEGT.

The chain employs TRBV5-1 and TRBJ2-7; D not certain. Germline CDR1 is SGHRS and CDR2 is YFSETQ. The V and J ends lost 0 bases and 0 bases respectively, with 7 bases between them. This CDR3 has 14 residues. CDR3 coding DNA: TGCGCCAGCAGCTTGGAAGTGGTCTCCTACGAGCAGTACTTC. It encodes CASSLEVVSYEQYF.

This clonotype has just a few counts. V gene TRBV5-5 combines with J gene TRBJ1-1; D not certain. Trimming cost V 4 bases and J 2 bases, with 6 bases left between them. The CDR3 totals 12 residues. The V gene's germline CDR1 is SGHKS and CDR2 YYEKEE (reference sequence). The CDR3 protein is CASSGINTEAFF. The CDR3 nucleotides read TGTGCCAGCAGCGGAATAAACACTGAAGCTTTCTTT. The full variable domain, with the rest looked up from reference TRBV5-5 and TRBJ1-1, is DAGVTQSPTHLIKTRGQQVTLRCSPISGHKSVSWYQQVLGQGPQFIFQYYEKEERGRGNFPDRFSARQFPNYSSELNVNALLLGDSALYLCASSGINTEAFFGQGTRLTVV.

The DNA for the CDR3 is TGTGCCTGGAGTGTTAGTCTGTCCTACGAGCAGTACTTC. This sequence encodes CAWSVSLSYEQYF. The chain carries TRBV30 and TRBJ2-7; D unresolved. The V and J ends lost 0 bases and 1 base respectively, with 7 bases between them. Germline V gives CDR1 GTSNPN, CDR2 SVGIG (reference sequence). The CDR3 runs 13 residues.

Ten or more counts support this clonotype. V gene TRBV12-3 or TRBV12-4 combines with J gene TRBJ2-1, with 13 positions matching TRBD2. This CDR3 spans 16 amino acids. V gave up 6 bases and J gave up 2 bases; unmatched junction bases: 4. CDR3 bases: TGTGCCAGCAGAAGGACTAGCGGGAGACCCTACAATGAGCAGTTCTTC. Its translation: CASRRTSGRPYNEQFF.

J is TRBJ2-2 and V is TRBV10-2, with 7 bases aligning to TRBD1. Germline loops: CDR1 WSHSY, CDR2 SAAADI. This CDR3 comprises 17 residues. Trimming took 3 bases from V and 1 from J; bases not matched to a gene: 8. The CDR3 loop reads CASSEPLGQMNTGELFF. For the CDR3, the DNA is TGCGCCAGCAGTGAACCTCTGGGACAGATGAACACCGGGGAGCTGTTTTTT.

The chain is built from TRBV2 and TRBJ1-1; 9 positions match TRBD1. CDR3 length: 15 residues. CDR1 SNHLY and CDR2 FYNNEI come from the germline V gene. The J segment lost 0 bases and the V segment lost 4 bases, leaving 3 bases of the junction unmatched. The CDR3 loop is CASSGGQGMNTEAFF. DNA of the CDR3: TGTGCCAGCAGTGGGGGACAGGGAATGAACACTGAAGCTTTCTTT.

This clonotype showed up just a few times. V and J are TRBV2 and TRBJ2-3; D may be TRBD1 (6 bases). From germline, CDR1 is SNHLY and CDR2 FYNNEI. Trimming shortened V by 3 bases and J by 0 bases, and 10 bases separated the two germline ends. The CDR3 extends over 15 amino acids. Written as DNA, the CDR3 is TGTGCCAGCAGTGATGGGACACTCAGCACAGATACGCAGTATTTT. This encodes CASSDGTLSTDTQYF. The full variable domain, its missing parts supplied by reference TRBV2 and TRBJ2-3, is EPEVTQTPSHQVTQMGQEVILRCVPISNHLYFYWYRQILGQKVEFLVSFYNNEISEKSEIFDDQFSVERPDGSNFTLKIRSTKLEDSAMYFCASSDGTLSTDTQYFGPGTRLTVL.

The CDR3: CASSYGGQPMNTEAFF. The CDR3 DNA reads TGTGCCAGCAGTTACGGTGGACAACCGATGAACACTGAAGCTTTCTTT. The V and J genes are TRBV6-5 and TRBJ1-1, with a tentative D call TRBD1 (5 bases). Deletions cut 2 bases from V and 0 bases from J, with 13 bases between. CDR1 and CDR2 from the germline V gene are MNHEY and SVGAGI. This CDR3 region has 16 residues.

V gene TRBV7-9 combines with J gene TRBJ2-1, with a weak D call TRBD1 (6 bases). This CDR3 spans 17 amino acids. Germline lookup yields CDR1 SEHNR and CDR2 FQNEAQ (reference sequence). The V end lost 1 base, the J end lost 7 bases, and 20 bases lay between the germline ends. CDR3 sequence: CASSLGVGPGARNEQFF. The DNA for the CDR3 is TGTGCCAGCAGCTTAGGTGTAGGCCCAGGGGCGAGGAATGAGCAGTTCTTC.

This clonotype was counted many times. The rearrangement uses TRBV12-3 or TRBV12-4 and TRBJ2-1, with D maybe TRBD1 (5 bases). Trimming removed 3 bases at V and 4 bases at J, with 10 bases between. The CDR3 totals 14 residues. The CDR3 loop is CASSFSDRYNEQFF. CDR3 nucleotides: TGTGCCAGCAGTTTTTCAGACAGATACAATGAGCAGTTCTTC.

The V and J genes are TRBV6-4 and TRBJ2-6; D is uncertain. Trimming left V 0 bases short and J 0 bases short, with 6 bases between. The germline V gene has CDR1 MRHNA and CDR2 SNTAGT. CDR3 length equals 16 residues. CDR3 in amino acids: CASSDSVASGANVLTF. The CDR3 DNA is TGTGCCAGCAGTGACTCAGTGGCCTCTGGGGCCAACGTCCTGACTTTC.

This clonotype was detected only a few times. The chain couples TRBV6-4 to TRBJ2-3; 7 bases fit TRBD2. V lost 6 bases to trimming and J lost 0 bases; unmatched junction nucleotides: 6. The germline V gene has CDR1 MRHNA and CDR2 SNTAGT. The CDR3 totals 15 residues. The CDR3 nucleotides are TGTGCCAGCAGCCAGCGGGGCTCTAGCACAGATACGCAGTATTTT. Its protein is CASSQRGSSTDTQYF.

CDR3 sequence reads: CSARDGIAGFTGELFF. CDR3 DNA sequence: TGCAGTGCTAGAGATGGGATAGCGGGGTTCACCGGGGAGCTGTTTTTT. V gene TRBV20-1 combines with J gene TRBJ2-2; TRBD2 aligns across 8 bases. Losses at the gene ends were 0 bases for V and 4 bases for J; bases not matched to a gene: 7. Germline CDR1 is DFQATT and CDR2 is SNEGSKA (reference sequence). This CDR3 contains 16 residues.

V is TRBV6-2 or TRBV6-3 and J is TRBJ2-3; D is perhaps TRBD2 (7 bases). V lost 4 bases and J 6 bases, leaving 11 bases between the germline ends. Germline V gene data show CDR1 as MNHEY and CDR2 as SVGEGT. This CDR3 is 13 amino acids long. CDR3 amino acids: CASSSGGYDTQYF. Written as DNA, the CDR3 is TGTGCCAGCAGTTCGGGGGGCTATGATACGCAGTATTTT.